This entry describes one T cell receptor beta chain. Its matching antigen is unknown. TCRdb's copy holds only in-frame clones and misses some; the assay was immunoSEQ multiplex PCR. The table has about 50,000 clones, roughly nine tenths seen once. This record belongs to a study of siplizumab effects on memory and regulatory T cells. General study findings and limits: Naive or memory phenotype was unassignable for roughly 75-97% of proliferating CD4+ or CD8+ clones.

Germline V lookup: CDR1 LNHNV, CDR2 YYDKDF (reference sequence). The CDR3 runs 12 residues. With 0 bases removed from V and 6 bases from J, the gap between germline ends came to 4 bases. Sequencing was done on a sample of naive CD8+ T cells sorted from blood. V is TRBV15 and J is TRBJ2-3; D uncertain. The origin of this receptor is a human donor in good health. CDR3 in DNA: TGTGCCACCAGCAGAGATAAGGATACGCAGTATTTT. Protein product: CATSRDKDTQYF.